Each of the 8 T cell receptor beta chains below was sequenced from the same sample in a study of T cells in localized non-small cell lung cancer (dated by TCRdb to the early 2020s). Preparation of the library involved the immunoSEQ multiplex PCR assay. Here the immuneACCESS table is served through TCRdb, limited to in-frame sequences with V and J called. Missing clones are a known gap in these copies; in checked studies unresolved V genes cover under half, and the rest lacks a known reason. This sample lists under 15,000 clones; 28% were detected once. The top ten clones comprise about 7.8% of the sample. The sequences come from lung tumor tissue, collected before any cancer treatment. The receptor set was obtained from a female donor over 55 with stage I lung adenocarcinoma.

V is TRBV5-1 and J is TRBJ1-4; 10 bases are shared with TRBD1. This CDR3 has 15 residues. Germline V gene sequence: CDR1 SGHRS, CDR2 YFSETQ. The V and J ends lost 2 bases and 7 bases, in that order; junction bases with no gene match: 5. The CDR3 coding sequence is TGCGCCAGCAGCTTTGGACAGGGGGTGGGTGAAAAACTGTTTTTT. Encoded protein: CASSFGQGVGEKLFF.

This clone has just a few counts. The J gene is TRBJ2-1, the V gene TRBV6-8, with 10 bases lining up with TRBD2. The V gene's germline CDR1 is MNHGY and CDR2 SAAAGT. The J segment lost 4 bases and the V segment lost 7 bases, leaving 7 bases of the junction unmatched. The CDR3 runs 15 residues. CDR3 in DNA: TGTGCCAGCACCATCTCTAGCGGGGGTTACAATGAGCAGTTCTTC. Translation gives CASTISSGGYNEQFF.

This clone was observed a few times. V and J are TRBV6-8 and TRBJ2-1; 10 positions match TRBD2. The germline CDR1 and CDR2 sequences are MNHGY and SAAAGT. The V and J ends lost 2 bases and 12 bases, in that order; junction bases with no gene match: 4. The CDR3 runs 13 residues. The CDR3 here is CASSYDRTSGQFF. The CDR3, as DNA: TGTGCCAGCAGTTACGATAGGACTAGCGGGCAGTTCTTC.

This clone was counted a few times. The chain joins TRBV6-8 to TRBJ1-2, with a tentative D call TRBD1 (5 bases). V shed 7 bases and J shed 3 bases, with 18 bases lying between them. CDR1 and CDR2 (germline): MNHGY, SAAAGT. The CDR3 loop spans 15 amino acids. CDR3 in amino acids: CASTLLLRDDYGYTF. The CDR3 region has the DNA TGTGCCAGCACTCTCCTCCTCAGGGATGACTATGGCTACACCTTC.

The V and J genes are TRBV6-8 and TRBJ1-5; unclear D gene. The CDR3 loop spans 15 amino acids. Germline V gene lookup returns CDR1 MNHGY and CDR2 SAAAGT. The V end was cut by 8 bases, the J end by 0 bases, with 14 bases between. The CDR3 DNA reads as TGTGCCAGCCGATCGGGCAGCTATAGCAATCAGCCCCAGCATTTT. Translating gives CASRSGSYSNQPQHF.

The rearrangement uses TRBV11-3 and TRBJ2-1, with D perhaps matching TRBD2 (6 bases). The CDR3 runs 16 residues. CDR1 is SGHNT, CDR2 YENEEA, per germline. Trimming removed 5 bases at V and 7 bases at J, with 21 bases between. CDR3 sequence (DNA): TGTGCCAGCAGCCTTCCCCCGGGGCGGGGTGGAAATGAGCAGTTCTTC. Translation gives CASSLPPGRGGNEQFF. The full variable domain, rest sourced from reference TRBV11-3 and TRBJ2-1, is EAGVVQSPRYKIIEKKQPVAFWCNPISGHNTLYWYLQNLGQGPELLIRYENEEAVDDSQLPKDRFSAERLKGVDSTLKIQPAELGDSAVYLCASSLPPGRGGNEQFFGPGTRLTVL.

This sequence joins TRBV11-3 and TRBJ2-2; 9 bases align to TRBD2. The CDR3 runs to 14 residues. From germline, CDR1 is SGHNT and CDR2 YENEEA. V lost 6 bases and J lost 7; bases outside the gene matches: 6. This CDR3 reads CASSRTSDNGELFF. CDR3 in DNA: TGTGCCAGCAGTAGGACTAGCGATAACGGGGAGCTGTTTTTT.

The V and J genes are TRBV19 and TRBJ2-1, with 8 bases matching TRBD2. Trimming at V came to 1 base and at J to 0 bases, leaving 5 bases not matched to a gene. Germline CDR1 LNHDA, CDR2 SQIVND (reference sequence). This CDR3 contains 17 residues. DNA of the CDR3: TGTGCCAGTAGTATAGGGCTAGCGGGCCTCTCCTACAATGAGCAGTTCTTC. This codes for CASSIGLAGLSYNEQFF.